This entry is about one T cell receptor beta chain. What this receptor recognizes is not known. Qualities for individual bases were not recorded, and no much larger clone is one base off. Healthy HIV-negative adults with no recently reported acute infections or vaccinations were included as donors. All donors were Caucasian adults living in Nashville, Tennessee, USA. CD8 memory samples were composed of magnetically selected CD45RO+ cells combined with CCR7-negative CD45RA+ effector memory (TemRA) cells. Blood was collected by leukapheresis, and PBMCs were isolated by Ficoll-Histopaque density gradient centrifugation and then cryopreserved in liquid nitrogen vapor phase. Purity and quantity of every magnetically sorted T cell population were checked by analytical flow cytometry. From each sorted fraction, genomic DNA was isolated and quantified by UV absorbance on a Nanodrop 2000c. CDR1 is given as MNHNS and CDR2 as SASEGT, both from the germline V gene. V trim: 6 bases; J trim: 5 bases; unmatched bases: 9. Reading from cysteine to phenylalanine, the CDR3 counts 14 amino acids. The sequence is cut down to CDR3 DNA, 42 bases in frame from base 1.

Using the deep immunoSEQ assay, multiplex PCR amplified TCR CDR3 regions from genomic DNA. For each cell subset, the extracted genomic DNA was distributed evenly across all wells of several immunoSEQ 96-well plates, and each plate served as one replicate. For sorted subsets, roughly 200 ng of genomic DNA, equivalent to roughly 30,000 T cell genomes, went into each replicate PCR. Purified libraries were quantified with a Qubit 3.0 fluorometer, sized on a Bioanalyzer 2100, and re-quantified with the KAPA Library Quantification kit. Every immunoSEQ 96-well plate was sequenced on a dedicated single-read 150-cycle Illumina NextSeq 550 flow cell. As for how the authors treated the data: The immunoSEQ output contained only junctional sequences without quality scores, so filtering could not match that applied to full-length reads. Sequences were annotated with PyIR, a Python wrapper for IgBLAST v1.9, and V/J genes and CDR3 were assigned using IMGT germline references. Reads were filtered out if the reads had weak V/J assignments (E-value above 1e-6), no CDR3, stop codons, out-of-frame junctions, or ambiguous translated residues. A V3J clonotype was defined by an identical inferred V gene, J gene, and CDR3 amino acid sequence. Percentage overlap between repertoires was computed as shared unique clonotypes divided by the size of the smaller repertoire. RTK rarefaction, the Chao1 estimator, and Recon v2.1 estimates of unobserved clonotypes were used to assess repertoire richness. Generation probabilities for all TCRbeta clonotypes obtained by the gDNA method from a handful of donors were computed using OLGA. Drawn from immuneACCESS, this table holds only the in-frame rearrangements with V and J called that TCRdb kept. Clones are partly lost; checked studies trace under half to an unresolved V gene and leave the rest unexplained. The V and J calls and clone size were taken over from that table, and D and trimming were inferred from the DNA. This sample is represented by approximately 320,000 clones; over 75% of them were singletons. Of the sample, around 16% is held by the ten largest clones.

These data come from a study of shared clonotypes between healthy human individuals (dated by TCRdb to 2018 to 2021). Turning to the overall study: The cohort included three men and two women between 18 and 49 years of age. For each donor, CD4 naive and CD4 memory were each given three plates, CD8 naive was given two plates, and CD8 memory was given one plate. To estimate repertoire size and how much clonotypes are shared between individuals, the study performed deep sequencing of blood TCR repertoires from roughly five healthy adults. To increase sequencing depth and limit assay-specific biases, TCR repertoire library preparation and sequencing were carried out by different laboratories using diverse techniques. Leukapheresis yielded between about 0.9 and 10 billion PBMCs per donor.

On the study overall, not on this receptor specifically: Sampling was restricted to blood, and TCR repertoires in tissues likely differ from the TCR repertoires found in blood. Pairwise subsampling led to the expectation that sequencing depth would affect the degree of clonotype sharing among donors. The genetic and exposure-history diversity represented was limited by the small number of donors. Clonotypes shared by all four sorted-subset donors showed higher generation probabilities than non-shared clonotypes. When a handful of donors were compared, the shared fraction of clonotypes was 5% to 6.5% for naive CD4, 3.5% to 4% for naive CD8, more than 2% for memory CD4, and about 0.36% for memory CD8. Incomplete sequencing was indicated by rarefaction of sorted-subset datasets, despite the large sequencing depth. Naive subsets generally had larger estimated clonotype richness than memory subsets did.

The sample taken for sequencing was memory CD8+ T cells sorted from blood. Read against the paper, the sample's cell subset or site label means: CD45RO+ cells pooled with CCR7-negative TemRA cells. The clonotype was recovered from a man between 18 and 29 years old in good health. The chain is assembled from TRBV6-1 and TRBJ1-1; 7 middle bases align to TRBD1. The DNA sequence is as follows: TGTGCCAGCAGGAAATTCGACAGGGAGACTGAAGCTTTCTTT. Protein translation: CASRKFDRETEAFF.